Listed below are T cell receptor beta chains from one sample, sequenced in a study of CXCR3-negative and CXCR3-positive naive CD8 T cells. TCRdb re-called the 5' RACE reads; every CDR3 protein appears as one record, without DNA. Its listing shows some 140,000 distinct CDR3 sequences. Specimen: naive CXCR3+ CD8+ T cells from blood. The source of these receptors is a human donor in good health. Some clones in this sample may be carry-over from other donors' samples. The CDR3 runs from the conserved cysteine through the conserved F or W. Each record gives: J gene, V gene, CDR3 protein.

TRBJ1-1 TRBV30 CAWSRTQNTEAFF
TRBJ1-2 TRBV29-1 CSVEDTRGFAYGYTF
TRBJ2-3 TRBV24-1 CATSDSRADTQYF
TRBJ2-2 TRBV15 CATSRETYGELFF
TRBJ2-4 TRBV7-2 CASSLGPTIQYF
TRBJ2-3 TRBV5-1 CASSPQIGRGTGGQTDTQYF
TRBJ2-7 TRBV7-6 CASSPRQGHYEQYF
TRBJ2-7 TRBV29-1 CSVGGVAGTPLSWEQYF
TRBJ2-7 TRBV5-5 CASSFSRVGEQYF
TRBJ2-1 TRBV5-1 CASFPSGRAHEQFF
TRBJ2-2 TRBV7-6 CASSLSSGRTGELFF
TRBJ2-7 TRBV12-3/TRBV12-4 CASSFGGYPDF
TRBJ2-3 TRBV12-3/TRBV12-4 CASSFVRPKANTQYF
TRBJ2-1 TRBV5-5 CASSPLHGGEQFF
TRBJ1-3 TRBV7-6 CASSFGSGNTIYF
TRBJ2-1 TRBV10-3 CAISETEGISYNEQFF
TRBJ1-2 TRBV27 CASSLQGGDLYGYTF
TRBJ1-4 TRBV7-8 CASSLGGTSLQLMKELFF
TRBJ2-5 TRBV20-1 CSARTAQETQYF
TRBJ1-2 TRBV10-3 CAISDWDSNYGYTF
TRBJ2-7 TRBV2 CASTTSVSYEQYF
TRBJ1-5 TRBV10-3 CAIRGTENSNQPQHF
TRBJ2-7 TRBV7-9 CASSYQGAVENF
TRBJ2-3 TRBV29-1 CSVNPVAGGTGTQYF
TRBJ2-2 TRBV28 CASSPGGFGGELFF
TRBJ1-5 TRBV6-4 CASRVGLGVLNQPQHF
TRBJ2-2 TRBV29-1 CSVGTGGSGELFF
TRBJ2-7 TRBV4-1 CASSQGLAGGAYEQYF
TRBJ2-2 TRBV18 CASSPRTGVFTGELFF
TRBJ1-1 TRBV4-3 CASSQDQRGWTEAFF
TRBJ1-2 TRBV12-3/TRBV12-4 CASSFGTLNGYTF
TRBJ2-3 TRBV27 CASSLLQGSTDTQYF
TRBJ1-3 TRBV21-1 CASSKGASSGNTIYF